The clone carrying this T cell receptor beta chain was seen more than once but under ten times. The antigen is not known. These data come from a study of human T cells and chemical hapten exposure. Study-wide results and caveats: With patch test score, the counts of PT1 expanded TCRs showed a positive correlation. DPC sensitization did not alter TCRs above 1 in 1000 frequency. Donors, who had alopecia, may show an immune response that differs from healthy people's.

Germline values: CDR1 LGHNT, CDR2 FRNRAP. The CDR3 length is 15 residues. The junction had 8 bases not matched to a gene; V was cut back by 6 bases and J by 4 bases. Single cDNA molecules in the library carried unique molecular identifiers attached during preparation. TCRdb passed the RACE reads through MiXCR, listing each CDR3 protein once. Of 350,000 to 400,000 distinct CDR3 sequences listed, about 6% are singletons. Regarding time point: patch test 2, 6 weeks after DPC sensitization. The treatment was: therapeutic diphenylcyclopropenone sensitization with weekly scalp DPC. The chain uses TRBV12-5 and TRBJ2-3; 9 positions match TRBD1. The receptor was isolated from a woman between 18 and 29 years old with alopecia areata. Some clones in this sample may be carry-over from other donors' samples. Sequenced material: whole blood, taken in connection with sensitization to the hapten diphenylcyclopropenone (DPC). CDR3 in DNA: TGTGCTAGTGGCCCCTGGGGACAGGGAGCAGATACGCAGTATTTT. It specifies CASGPWGQGADTQYF. Filled out from reference TRBV12-5 and TRBJ2-3, the complete variable domain reads DARVTQTPRHKVTEMGQEVTMRCQPILGHNTVFWYRQTMMQGLELLAYFRNRAPLDDSGMPKDRFSAEMPDATLATLKIQPSEPRDSAVYFCASGPWGQGADTQYFGPGTRLTVL.